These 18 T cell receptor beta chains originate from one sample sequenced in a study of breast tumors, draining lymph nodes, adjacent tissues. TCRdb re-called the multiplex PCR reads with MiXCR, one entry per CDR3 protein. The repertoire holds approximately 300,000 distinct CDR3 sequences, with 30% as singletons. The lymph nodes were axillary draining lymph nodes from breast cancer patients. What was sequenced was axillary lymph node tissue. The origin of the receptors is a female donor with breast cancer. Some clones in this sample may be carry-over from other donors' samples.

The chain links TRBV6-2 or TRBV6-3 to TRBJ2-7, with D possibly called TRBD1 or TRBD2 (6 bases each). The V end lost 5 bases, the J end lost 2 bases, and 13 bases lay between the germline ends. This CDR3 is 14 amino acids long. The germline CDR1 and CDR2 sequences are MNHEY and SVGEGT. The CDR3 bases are TGTGCCAGCAGTCCCGGGGGCAGAACCTACGAGCAGTACTTC. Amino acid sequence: CASSPGGRTYEQYF.

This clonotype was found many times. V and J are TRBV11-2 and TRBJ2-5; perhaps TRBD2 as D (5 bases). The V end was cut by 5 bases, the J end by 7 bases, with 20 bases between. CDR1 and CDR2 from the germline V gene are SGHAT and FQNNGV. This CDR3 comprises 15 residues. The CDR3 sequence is CASSPGGGSVGTQYF. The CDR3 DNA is TGTGCCAGCAGCCCAGGAGGTGGATCTGTTGGGACCCAGTACTTC.

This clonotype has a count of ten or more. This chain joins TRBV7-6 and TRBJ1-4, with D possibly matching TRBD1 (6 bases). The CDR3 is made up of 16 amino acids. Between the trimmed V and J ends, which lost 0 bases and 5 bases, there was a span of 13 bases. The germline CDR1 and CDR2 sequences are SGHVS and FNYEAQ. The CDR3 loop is CASSLAPVTGNEKLFF. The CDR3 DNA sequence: TGTGCCAGCAGCTTAGCGCCTGTGACAGGAAATGAAAAACTGTTTTTT. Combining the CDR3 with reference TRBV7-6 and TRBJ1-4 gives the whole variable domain GAGVSQSPRYKVTKRGQDVALRCDPISGHVSLYWYRQALGQGPEFLTYFNYEAQQDKSGLPNDRFSAERPEGSISTLTIQRTEQRDSAMYRCASSLAPVTGNEKLFFGSGTQLSVL.

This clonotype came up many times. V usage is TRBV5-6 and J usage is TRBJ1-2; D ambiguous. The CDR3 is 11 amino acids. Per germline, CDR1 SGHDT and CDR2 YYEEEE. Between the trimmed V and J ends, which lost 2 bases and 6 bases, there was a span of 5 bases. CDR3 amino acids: CASSFIDGYTF. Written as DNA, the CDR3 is TGTGCCAGCAGCTTTATCGATGGCTACACCTTC.

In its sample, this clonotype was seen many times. CDR3 in DNA: TGCAGTGCCTTAGGGATGGCGGGGCCTTCCTACGAGCAGTACTTC. Translated: CSALGMAGPSYEQYF. The chain joins TRBV20-1 to TRBJ2-7, with D maybe TRBD2 (6 bases). V was pared by 6 bases and J by 1 base, with 19 bases between. Germline values: CDR1 DFQATT, CDR2 SNEGSKA (reference sequence). This CDR3 comprises 15 residues.

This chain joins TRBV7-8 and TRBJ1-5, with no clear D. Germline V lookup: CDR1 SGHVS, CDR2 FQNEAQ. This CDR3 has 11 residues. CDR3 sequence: CANLGNQPQHF. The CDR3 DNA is TGTGCTAACTTGGGCAATCAGCCCCAGCATTTT. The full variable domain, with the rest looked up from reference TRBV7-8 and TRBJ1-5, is GAGVSQSPRYKVAKRGQDVALRCDPISGHVSLFWYQQALGQGPEFLTYFQNEAQLDKSGLPSDRFFAERPEGSVSTLKIQRTQQEDSAVYLCANLGNQPQHFGDGTRLSIL.

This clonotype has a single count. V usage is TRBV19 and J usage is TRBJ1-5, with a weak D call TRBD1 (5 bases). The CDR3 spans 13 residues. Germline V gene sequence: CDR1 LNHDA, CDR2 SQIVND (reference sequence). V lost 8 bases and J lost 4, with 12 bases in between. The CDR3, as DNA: TGTGCCAGTGGGGGGGGGTGGAATCAGCCCCAGCATTTT. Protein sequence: CASGGGWNQPQHF.

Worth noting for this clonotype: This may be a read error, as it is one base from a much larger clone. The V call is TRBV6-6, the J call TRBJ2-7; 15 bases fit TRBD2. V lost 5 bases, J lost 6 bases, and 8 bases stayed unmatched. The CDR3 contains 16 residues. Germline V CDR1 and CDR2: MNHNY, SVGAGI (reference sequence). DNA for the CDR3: TGTGCCAGCAGTCCCATAGGGACTAGCGGGAGGCTCGAGCAGTACTTC. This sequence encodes CASSPIGTSGRLEQYF.

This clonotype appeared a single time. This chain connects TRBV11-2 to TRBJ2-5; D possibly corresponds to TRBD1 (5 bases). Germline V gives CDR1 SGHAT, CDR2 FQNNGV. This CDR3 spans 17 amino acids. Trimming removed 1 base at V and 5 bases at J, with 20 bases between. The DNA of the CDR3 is TGTGCCAGCAGCTTAGGGGGCGAGTTCCGCAGGTGGGAGACCCAGTACTTC. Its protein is CASSLGGEFRRWETQYF.

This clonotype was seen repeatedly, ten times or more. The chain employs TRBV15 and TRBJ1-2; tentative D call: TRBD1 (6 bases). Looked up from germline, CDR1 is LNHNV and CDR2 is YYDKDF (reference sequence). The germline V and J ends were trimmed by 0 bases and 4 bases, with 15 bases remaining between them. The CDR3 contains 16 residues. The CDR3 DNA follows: TGTGCCACCAGCAGAGACCGGACAGCTAGGTCCTATGGCTACACCTTC. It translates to CATSRDRTARSYGYTF.

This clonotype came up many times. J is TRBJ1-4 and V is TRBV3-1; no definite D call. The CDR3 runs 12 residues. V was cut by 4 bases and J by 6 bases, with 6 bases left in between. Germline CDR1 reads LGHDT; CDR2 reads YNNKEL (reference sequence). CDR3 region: CASSPTDEKLFF. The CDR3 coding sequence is TGTGCCAGCAGCCCCACCGATGAAAAACTGTTTTTT.

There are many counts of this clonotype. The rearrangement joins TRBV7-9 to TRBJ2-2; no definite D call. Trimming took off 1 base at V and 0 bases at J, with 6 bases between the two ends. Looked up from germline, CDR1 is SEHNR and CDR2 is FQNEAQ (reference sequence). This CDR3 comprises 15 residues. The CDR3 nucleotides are TGTGCCAGCAGCTTAGTCCGAGCGAACACCGGGGAGCTGTTTTTT. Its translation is CASSLVRANTGELFF.

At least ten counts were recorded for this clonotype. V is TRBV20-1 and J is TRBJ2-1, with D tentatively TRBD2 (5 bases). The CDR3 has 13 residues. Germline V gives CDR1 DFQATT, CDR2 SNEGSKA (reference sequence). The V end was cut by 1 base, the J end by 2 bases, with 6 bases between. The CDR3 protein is CSARAGTYNEQFF. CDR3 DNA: TGCAGTGCTAGAGCCGGGACCTACAATGAGCAGTTCTTC.

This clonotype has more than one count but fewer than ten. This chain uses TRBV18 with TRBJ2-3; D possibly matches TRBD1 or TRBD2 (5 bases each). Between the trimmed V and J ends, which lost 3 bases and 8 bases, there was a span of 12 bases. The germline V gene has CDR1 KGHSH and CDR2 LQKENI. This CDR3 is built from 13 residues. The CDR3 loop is CASSPERDGTQYF. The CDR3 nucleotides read TGTGCCAGCTCACCGGAACGGGACGGTACGCAGTATTTT.

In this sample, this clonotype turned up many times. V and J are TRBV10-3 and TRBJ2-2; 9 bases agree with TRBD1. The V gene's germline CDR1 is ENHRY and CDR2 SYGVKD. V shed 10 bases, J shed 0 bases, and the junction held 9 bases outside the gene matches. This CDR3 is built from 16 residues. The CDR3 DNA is TGTGCCACCAGGACAGGGGCGGGAGCGAACACCGGGGAGCTGTTTTTT. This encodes CATRTGAGANTGELFF.

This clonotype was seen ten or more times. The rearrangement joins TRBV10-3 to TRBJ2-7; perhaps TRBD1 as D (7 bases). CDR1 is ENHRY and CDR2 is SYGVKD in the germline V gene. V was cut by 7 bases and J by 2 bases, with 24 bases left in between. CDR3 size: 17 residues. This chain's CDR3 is CAITTGLYGSDAYEQYF. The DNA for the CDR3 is TGTGCCATCACGACAGGGTTATACGGGAGTGACGCCTACGAGCAGTACTTC.

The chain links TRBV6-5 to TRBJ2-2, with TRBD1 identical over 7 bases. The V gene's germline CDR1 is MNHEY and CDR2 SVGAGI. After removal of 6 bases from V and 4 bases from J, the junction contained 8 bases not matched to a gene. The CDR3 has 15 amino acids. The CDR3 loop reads CASSTDREFTGELFF. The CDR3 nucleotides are TGTGCCAGCAGCACCGACAGGGAGTTCACCGGGGAGCTGTTTTTT.

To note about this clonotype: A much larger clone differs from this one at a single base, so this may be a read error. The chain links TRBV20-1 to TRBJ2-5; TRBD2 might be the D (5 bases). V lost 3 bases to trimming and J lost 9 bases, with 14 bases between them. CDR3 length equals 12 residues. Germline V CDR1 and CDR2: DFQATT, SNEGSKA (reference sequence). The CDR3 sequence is CSASRRGESQYF. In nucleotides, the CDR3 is TGCAGTGCTAGTCGACGGGGTGAGTCCCAGTACTTC.